This TCR beta chain appears in the sequencing data of a study of response to subunit inactivated influenza vaccine. Using its own MiXCR run on the RT-PCR reads, TCRdb lists one record per CDR3 protein. The sample carries 550,000 to 800,000 distinct CDR3 sequences, approximately 15% recorded once. V was trimmed by 3 bases and J by 1 base, leaving 17 bases between them. The CDR3 spans 17 residues. Germline V gene sequence: CDR1 MGHRA, CDR2 YSYEKL. This material consisted of PBMCs from blood, taken around 15 days before vaccination. The rearrangement joins TRBV4-1 to TRBJ2-3, with TRBD1 as a possible D gene (6 bases). The source is a man aged 50 to 59 who received an inactivated influenza vaccine. This CDR3 reads CASSQEATGTGTDTQYF. CDR3 DNA: TGCGCCAGCAGCCAGGAAGCCACAGGGACCGGCACAGATACGCAGTATTTT.